This passage covers 5 T cell receptor beta chains from one sample sequenced in a study of T cell changes during pregnancy in multiple sclerosis. Generated by immunoSEQ multiplex PCR, the TCRdb table keeps only in-frame clones and is missing some. The top ten clones hold about 2.3% of a sample with about 68,000 clones, more than 85% of them seen once. The sample here was peripheral blood, taken in the first trimester of pregnancy. The receptor source for this set is a female donor with multiple sclerosis, enrolled in a pregnancy study.

The chain combines TRBV19 with TRBJ2-1; D is uncertain. Trimming took 1 base from V and 0 from J, leaving 10 bases between them. CDR3 length equals 16 residues. Germline lookup yields CDR1 LNHDA and CDR2 SQIVND (reference sequence). The CDR3 nucleotides read TGTGCCAGTAGTATAGGCAGACGGAGCTCCTACAATGAGCAGTTCTTC. Protein sequence: CASSIGRRSSYNEQFF.

A single count supports this clone. The genes are TRBV30 and TRBJ2-3, with 11 bases aligning to TRBD2. This CDR3 comprises 17 residues. CDR1 GTSNPN and CDR2 SVGIG come from the germline V gene (reference sequence). The J segment lost 0 bases and the V segment lost 7 bases, leaving 12 bases of the junction unmatched. The CDR3 coding sequence is TGTGCCTCCCTTTCCCGTAGCGGGGGGGGGAGCACAGATACGCAGTATTTT. Protein sequence: CASLSRSGGGSTDTQYF.

The V gene is TRBV11-2, the J gene TRBJ1-1, with a possible D match to TRBD1 (5 bases). The germline V gene has CDR1 SGHAT and CDR2 FQNNGV. The CDR3 length is 13 residues. Trimming pared 5 bases from V and 11 bases from J, leaving 18 bases between. The CDR3 loop is CASSLSSGFEAFF. The CDR3 DNA sequence: TGTGCCAGCAGCCTTTCATCAGGGTTTGAGGCTTTCTTT.

A few counts support this clone. The rearrangement joins TRBV9 to TRBJ2-2; tentatively, D is TRBD2 (6 bases). CDR1 is SGDLS and CDR2 is YYNGEE in the germline V gene. The V and J ends lost 0 bases and 6 bases respectively, with 12 bases between them. The CDR3 covers 15 residues. CDR3: CASSVGTTGAGELFF. In DNA, the CDR3 is TGTGCCAGCAGCGTAGGAACCACGGGGGCCGGGGAGCTGTTTTTT.

In this sample, this clone turned up once. J is TRBJ1-2 and V is TRBV19; 7 nucleotides match TRBD1. The CDR3 loop spans 18 amino acids. Per the germline V gene, CDR1 is LNHDA and CDR2 is SQIVND (reference sequence). The junction had 16 bases not matched to a gene; V was cut back by 1 base and J by 5 bases. CDR3 DNA sequence: TGTGCCAGTAGTATAGCCCCAGGGGGAGTCCTCCTAGGGTATGGCTACACCTTC. Translating it yields CASSIAPGGVLLGYGYTF.